Below, 8 T cell receptor beta chains from the same sample are listed, as sequenced in a study of OX40 agonist ivuxolimab in advanced cancers. Receptor amplification or capture employed the immunoSEQ multiplex PCR assay. The clones in this table, taken by TCRdb from immuneACCESS, are in-frame only. Not every clone is retained; where verified, under half of the shortfall comes from an unresolved V gene, and the cause of the rest is unknown. This sample has 25,000 or so clones in its table, and around 67% of those were observed once. Jointly, the top ten make up 15% to 20% of the sample. The sequencing here drew on CD4+ or CD8+ T cells sorted from blood, taken in a trial of the OX40 agonist ivuxolimab. The receptors shown here come from an adult with an advanced solid tumor such as melanoma, head and neck, liver or kidney cancer.

CDR3 loop: CASSLGQGSEQYF. DNA of the CDR3: TGTGCCAGCAGTTTAGGGCAGGGCTCCGAGCAGTACTTC. The rearrangement joins TRBV27 to TRBJ2-7; TRBD1 is a possible D gene (5 bases). The length of the CDR3 is 13 residues. From germline, CDR1 is MNHEY and CDR2 SMNVEV (reference sequence). V lost 2 bases and J 6 bases, leaving 11 bases between the germline ends.

V and J are TRBV9 and TRBJ1-5; D remains ambiguous. The CDR3 runs to 13 residues. The germline V gene has CDR1 SGDLS and CDR2 YYNGEE. V was shortened by 0 bases and J by 3 bases, with 4 bases between the two germline ends. The DNA for the CDR3 is TGTGCCAGCAGCGTAGGTCTCAATCAGCCCCAGCATTTT. Its protein product is CASSVGLNQPQHF.

The V call is TRBV28, the J call TRBJ1-1; 8 nucleotides line up with TRBD1. CDR1 is MDHEN, CDR2 SYDVKM, per germline. V shed 2 bases, J shed 5 bases, and the junction held 7 bases outside the gene matches. This CDR3 spans 15 amino acids. CDR3 region: CASSLTQGAKTEAFF. The CDR3 DNA reads TGTGCCAGCAGTTTAACGCAGGGGGCTAAAACTGAAGCTTTCTTT.

This sequence joins TRBV6-5 and TRBJ2-7, with TRBD2 as a possible D gene (6 bases). The germline V and J ends were trimmed by 0 bases and 6 bases, with 9 bases remaining between them. Germline CDR1 and CDR2: MNHEY and SVGAGI. CDR3 length equals 13 residues. The CDR3 protein is CASSYSDGGEQYF. The CDR3 DNA reads as TGTGCCAGCAGTTACTCCGACGGGGGCGAGCAGTACTTC.

The CDR3 spells CASSQLKSGNSPLHF. The CDR3 bases are TGCGCCAGCAGCCAGTTAAAATCCGGTAATTCACCCCTCCACTTT. The chain employs TRBV4-1 and TRBJ1-6; D gene uncertain. The germline CDR1 and CDR2 sequences are MGHRA and YSYEKL. V was clipped by 3 bases and J by 6 bases, with 12 bases between them. The CDR3 covers 15 residues.

V and J are TRBV11-2 and TRBJ2-1; 10 positions match TRBD2. The germline gives CDR1 SGHAT, CDR2 FQNNGV. The CDR3 extends over 15 amino acids. V trimming: 5 bases; J trimming: 7 bases; junction bases outside the gene matches: 8. Here the CDR3 reads CASSDLAGVFNEQFF. CDR3 nucleotides: TGTGCCAGCAGCGATCTAGCGGGGGTCTTTAATGAGCAGTTCTTC.

This clone was found a few times. The chain uses TRBV6-5 and TRBJ1-2; tentative D call: TRBD1 (6 bases). V gave up 0 bases and J gave up 5 bases, with 13 bases separating them. The CDR3 is 15 residues long. From germline, CDR1 is MNHEY and CDR2 SVGAGI. The CDR3 spells CASSYSRGRDYGYTF. DNA of the CDR3: TGTGCCAGCAGTTACTCACGGGGGCGCGATTATGGCTACACCTTC.

This clone is judged medium-sized. The V and J genes are TRBV6-1 and TRBJ1-2, with 7 bases identical to TRBD1. Losses at the gene ends were 0 bases for V and 8 bases for J; bases not matched to a gene: 6. In germline, CDR1 is MNHNS, CDR2 SASEGT. This CDR3 has 14 residues. Here the CDR3 DNA reads TGTGCCAGCAGTGAAGCGGGGACAGCGAGGGGCTACACCTTC. It codes for CASSEAGTARGYTF.